The T cell receptor (beta chain) described here comes from a study of blood T cell repertoires in COVID-19. For the study at large: Nucleic acid was either cDNA or gDNA, and it came from T cells, B-cell-depleted T cells, or PBMCs.

The table came from immunoSEQ multiplex PCR; TCRdb's copy has only in-frame clones and leaves some out. The data show 120,000 to 150,000 clones, roughly 80% seen once. Looked up from germline, CDR1 is SEHNR and CDR2 is FQNEAQ (reference sequence). The CDR3 sequence is 15 residues long. Trimming shortened V by 4 bases and J by 1 base, and 10 bases separated the two germline ends. V and J are TRBV7-9 and TRBJ1-4; no clear D. The TCR was taken from a human donor in a cohort sampled during active COVID-19. Specimen: peripheral blood. CDR3: CASSSRLRTNEKLFF. Written as DNA, the CDR3 is TGTGCCAGCAGCTCCCGACTCCGAACTAATGAAAAACTGTTTTTT.